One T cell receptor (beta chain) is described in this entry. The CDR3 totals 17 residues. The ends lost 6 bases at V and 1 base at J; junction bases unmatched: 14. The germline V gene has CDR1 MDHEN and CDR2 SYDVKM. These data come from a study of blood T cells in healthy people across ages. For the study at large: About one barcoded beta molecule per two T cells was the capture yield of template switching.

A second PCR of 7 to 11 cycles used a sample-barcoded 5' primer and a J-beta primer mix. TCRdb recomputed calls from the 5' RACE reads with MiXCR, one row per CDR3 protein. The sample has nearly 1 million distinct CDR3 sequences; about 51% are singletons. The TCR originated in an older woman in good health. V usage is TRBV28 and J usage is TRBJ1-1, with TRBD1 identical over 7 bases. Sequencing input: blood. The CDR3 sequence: CASSQTVDRRWNTEAFF. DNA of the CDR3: TGTGCCAGCAGCCAAACCGTGGACAGGCGGTGGAACACTGAAGCTTTCTTT.